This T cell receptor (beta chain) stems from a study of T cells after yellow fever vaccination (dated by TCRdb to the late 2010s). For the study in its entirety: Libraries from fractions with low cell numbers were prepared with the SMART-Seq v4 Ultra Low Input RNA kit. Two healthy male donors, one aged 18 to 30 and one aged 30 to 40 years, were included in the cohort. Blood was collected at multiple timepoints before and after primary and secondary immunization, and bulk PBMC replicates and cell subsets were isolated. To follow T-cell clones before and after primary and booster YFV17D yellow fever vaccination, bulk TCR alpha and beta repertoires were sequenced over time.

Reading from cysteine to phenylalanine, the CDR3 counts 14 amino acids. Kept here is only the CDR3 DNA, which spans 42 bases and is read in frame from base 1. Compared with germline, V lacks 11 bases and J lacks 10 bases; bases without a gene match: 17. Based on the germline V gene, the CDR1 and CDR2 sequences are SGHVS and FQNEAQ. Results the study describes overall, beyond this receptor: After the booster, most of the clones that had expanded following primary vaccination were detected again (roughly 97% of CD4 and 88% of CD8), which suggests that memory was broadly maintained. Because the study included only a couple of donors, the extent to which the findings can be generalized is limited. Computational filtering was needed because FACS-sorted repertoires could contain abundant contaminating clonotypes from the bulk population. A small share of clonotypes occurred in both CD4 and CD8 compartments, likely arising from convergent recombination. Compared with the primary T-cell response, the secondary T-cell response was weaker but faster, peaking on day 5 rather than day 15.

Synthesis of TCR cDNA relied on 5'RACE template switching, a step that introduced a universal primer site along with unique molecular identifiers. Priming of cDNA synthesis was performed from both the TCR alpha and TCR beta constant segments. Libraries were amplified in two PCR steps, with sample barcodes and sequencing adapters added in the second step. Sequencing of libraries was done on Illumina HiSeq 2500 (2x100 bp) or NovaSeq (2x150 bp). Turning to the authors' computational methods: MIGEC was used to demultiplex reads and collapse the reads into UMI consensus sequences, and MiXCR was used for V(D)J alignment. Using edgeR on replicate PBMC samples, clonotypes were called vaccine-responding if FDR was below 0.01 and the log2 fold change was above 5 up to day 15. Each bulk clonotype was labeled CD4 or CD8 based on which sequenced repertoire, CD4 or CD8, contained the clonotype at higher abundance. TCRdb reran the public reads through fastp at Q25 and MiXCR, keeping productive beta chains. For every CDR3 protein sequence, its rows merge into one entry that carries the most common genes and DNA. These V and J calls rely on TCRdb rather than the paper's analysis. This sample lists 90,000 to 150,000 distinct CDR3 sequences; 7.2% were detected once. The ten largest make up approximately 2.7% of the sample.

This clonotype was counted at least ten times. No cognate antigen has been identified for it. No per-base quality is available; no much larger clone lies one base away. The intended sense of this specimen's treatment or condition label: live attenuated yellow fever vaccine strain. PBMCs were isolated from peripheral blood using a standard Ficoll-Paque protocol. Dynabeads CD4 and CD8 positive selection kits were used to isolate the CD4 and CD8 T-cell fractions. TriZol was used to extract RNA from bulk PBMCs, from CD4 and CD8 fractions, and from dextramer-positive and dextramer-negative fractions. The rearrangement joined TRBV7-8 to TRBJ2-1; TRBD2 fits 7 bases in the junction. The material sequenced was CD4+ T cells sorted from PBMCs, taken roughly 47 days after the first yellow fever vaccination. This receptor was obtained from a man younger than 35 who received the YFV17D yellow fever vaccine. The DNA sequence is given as TGTGCCGGCGGGGGTTCGGGCCCCGTAGGCGAGCAGTTCTTC. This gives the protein CAGGGSGPVGEQFF. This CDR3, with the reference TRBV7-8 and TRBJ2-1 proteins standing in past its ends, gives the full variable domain GAGVSQSPRYKVAKRGQDVALRCDPISGHVSLFWYQQALGQGPEFLTYFQNEAQLDKSGLPSDRFFAERPEGSVSTLKIQRTQQEDSAVYLCAGGGSGPVGEQFFGPGTRLTVL.